This T cell receptor (beta chain) derives from a study of naive CD8 T cells in extremely preterm neonates. This clone was detected once. The table came from immunoSEQ multiplex PCR; TCRdb's copy has only in-frame clones and leaves some out. This table holds around 5,000 clones, approximately 97% found once. Without labor or membrane rupture, elective cesareans at about 37-41 weeks supplied term cord blood. This CDR3 has 15 residues. V trimming: 6 bases; J trimming: 8 bases; junction bases outside the gene matches: 10. Germline V lookup: CDR1 SEHNR, CDR2 FQNEAQ (reference sequence). This receptor was identified in a newborn in good health. The specimen sequenced was naive CD8+ T cells from cord blood. The V call is TRBV7-9, the J call TRBJ2-1; 10 bases fit TRBD1. Written as DNA, the CDR3 is TGTGCCAGCAGGGGTAGTGGGACAGGGGAAGATGAGCAGTTCTTC. Its translation: CASRGSGTGEDEQFF.